This T cell receptor beta chain was captured by sequencing in a study of blood T cell repertoires in COVID-19. TCRdb keeps only in-frame clones here, not all; method: immunoSEQ multiplex PCR. The data contain approximately 300,000 clones, 90% of them seen just once; the ten biggest clones take up approximately 4%. The CDR3 has 16 residues. Losses at the gene ends were 5 bases for V and 0 bases for J; bases not matched to a gene: 7. The germline CDR1 and CDR2 sequences are SGHNT and YENEEA. The origin of this receptor is a woman in her late teens or twenties with acute COVID-19. Sequencing was done on a sample of PBMCs or T cells enriched from blood (not recorded which). The V call is TRBV11-3, the J call TRBJ1-1; 9 bases are shared with TRBD1. The CDR3 DNA reads TGTGCCAGCAGCCCTGACAGGGGGGCCATGAACACTGAAGCTTTCTTT. Its protein is CASSPDRGAMNTEAFF.